The source of this T cell receptor (beta chain) is a study of CD8 T cells in ankylosing spondylitis. Overall study results and limits: What appeared characteristic of ankylosing spondylitis blood was a TCR beta motif of eight highly homologous variants. The disease-linked clones had a CD8+ phenotype and low blood frequencies.

This clonotype has only a few counts. Its antigen is unidentified. Construction of TCR beta libraries was performed using quantitative 5'-RACE with molecular barcodes. TCRdb itself ran the 5' RACE reads through MiXCR, one entry per CDR3 protein. The sample lists some 240,000 distinct CDR3 sequences, around 7.9% seen once, with 12% to 15% in the top ten. The material sequenced was blood, either unsorted or a sorted T cell fraction (not recorded which). The receptor comes from a male donor with ankylosing spondylitis.

The CDR3 DNA is TGTGCCAGCAGCGGACGGAAAGGACAGGGAAGCTCCTACGAGCAGTACTTC. It yields the protein CASSGRKGQGSSYEQYF. This rearrangement joins TRBV7-9 to TRBJ2-7, with 8 bases fitting TRBD1. The germline V gene has CDR1 SEHNR and CDR2 FQNEAQ (reference sequence). The CDR3 covers 17 residues. The V and J ends lost 5 bases and 0 bases, in that order; junction bases with no gene match: 12. Full variable domain (remainder filled in from reference TRBV7-9 and TRBJ2-7): DTGVSQNPRHKITKRGQNVTFRCDPISEHNRLYWYRQTLGQGPEFLTYFQNEAQLEKSRLLSDRFSAERPKGSFSTLEIQRTEQGDSAMYLCASSGRKGQGSSYEQYFGPGTRLTVT.